This passage covers 10 T cell receptor beta chains from one sample sequenced in a study of blood T cells in healthy people across ages. Alongside a J-beta primer mix, a sample-barcoded 5' primer served in a second PCR lasting about 7 to 12 cycles. TCRdb processed the 5' RACE reads anew with MiXCR; each CDR3 protein has one entry. The sample has a few hundred thousand distinct CDR3 sequences; roughly 29% are singletons. Sequences were obtained from blood. These TCRs come from a woman between 70 and 85 years old in good health.

This clonotype was picked up a small number of times. The chain joins TRBV6-1 to TRBJ2-1, with TRBD1 matching 7 bases. V was pared by 11 bases and J by 0 bases, with 10 bases of the junction left unmatched. CDR1 is MNHNS and CDR2 is SASEGT in the germline V gene. CDR3 length equals 15 residues. CDR3 residues: CAASPAGGSYNEQFF. CDR3 nucleotide sequence: TGTGCCGCCAGTCCGGCAGGGGGCTCCTACAATGAGCAGTTCTTC.

J is TRBJ1-4 and V is TRBV15; D remains unclear. Trimming shortened V by 8 bases and J by 7 bases, and 14 bases separated the two germline ends. CDR3 size: 13 residues. From germline, CDR1 is LNHNV and CDR2 YYDKDF (reference sequence). The CDR3 DNA reads as TGTGCCACCGGCACTGCTGTTGGTGAAAAACTGTTTTTT. It specifies CATGTAVGEKLFF.

In DNA, the CDR3 is TGTGCCAGCAGCTCCTACGACAGTGGCGTGGGATCACCCCTCCACTTT. Protein: CASSSYDSGVGSPLHF. The chain links TRBV7-2 to TRBJ1-6, with a possible D match to TRBD1 (5 bases). The CDR3 contains 16 residues. Looked up from germline, CDR1 is SGHTA and CDR2 is FQGNSA. Trimming stripped 4 bases from V and 10 bases from J, with 20 bases between.

The chain is built from TRBV27 and TRBJ2-7; no firm D call. The germline V and J ends were trimmed by 3 bases and 2 bases, with 8 bases remaining between them. The CDR3 spans 13 residues. CDR1 is MNHEY and CDR2 is SMNVEV in the germline V gene (reference sequence). The CDR3 region is CASSFGDAYEQYF. CDR3 bases: TGTGCCAGCAGTTTTGGAGATGCCTACGAGCAGTACTTC.

The V gene is TRBV7-2, the J gene TRBJ2-2; D is uncertain. The CDR3 is 15 amino acids. Germline CDR1 is SGHTA and CDR2 is FQGNSA. Trimming pared 1 base from V and 1 base from J, leaving 7 bases between. DNA for the CDR3: TGTGCCAGCAGCTTAGTAGTCGAGAACACCGGGGAGCTGTTTTTT. Protein sequence: CASSLVVENTGELFF.

J is TRBJ1-1 and V is TRBV12-3 or TRBV12-4, with 10 bases lining up with TRBD1. V was pared by 5 bases and J by 10 bases, with 10 bases of the junction left unmatched. The CDR3 covers 14 residues. The CDR3 bases are TGTGCCAGCAGTCGGGACAGGGGCTTGGTATCAGCTTTCTTT. Amino acids: CASSRDRGLVSAFF.

This clonotype was picked up a small number of times. The chain recombines TRBV20-1 with TRBJ2-2; the D gene is possibly TRBD2 (6 bases). The CDR3 length is 14 residues. Trimming took off 5 bases at V and 6 bases at J, with 16 bases between the two ends. Germline V gives CDR1 DFQATT, CDR2 SNEGSKA (reference sequence). The CDR3 region has the DNA TGCAGTGCTCTACGTGGGACTGCTCCCGGGGAGCTGTTTTTT. Translation gives CSALRGTAPGELFF.

In this sample, this clonotype turned up many times. This chain joins TRBV4-3 and TRBJ1-5; no definite D call. From germline, CDR1 is LGHNA and CDR2 YSLEER. V was trimmed by 1 base and J by 5 bases, leaving 6 bases between them. This CDR3 spans 13 amino acids. The CDR3 nucleotides read TGCGCCAGCAGCCAAGGACGGGATCAGCCCCAGCATTTT. Translating gives CASSQGRDQPQHF.

The J gene is TRBJ1-1, the V gene TRBV14; tentative D call: TRBD1 (5 bases). The CDR3 extends over 15 amino acids. The germline V gene encodes CDR1 SGHDN and CDR2 FVKESK. V was shortened by 1 base and J by 1 base, with 10 bases between the two germline ends. The CDR3 nucleotides read TGTGCCAGCAGCCAAGTTGGGGGATCGAACACTGAAGCTTTCTTT. Its translation: CASSQVGGSNTEAFF.

This clonotype was counted between two and nine times. The rearrangement uses TRBV2 and TRBJ2-7; 7 positions agree with TRBD1. CDR1 is SNHLY, CDR2 FYNNEI, per germline. This CDR3 has 14 amino acids. Trimming cost V 5 bases and J 2 bases; bases outside gene matches: 6. This chain's CDR3 is CASSPGTAAYEQYF. DNA for the CDR3: TGTGCCAGCAGTCCCGGGACAGCCGCCTACGAGCAGTACTTC.